This TCR beta chain originates from a study of T-cell reconstitution after alpha-beta-depleted transplantation in children. A TCRbeta library incorporating unique molecular identifiers was prepared. A single record per CDR3 protein comes from TCRdb applying MiXCR to the PCR reads. The sample lists roughly 190,000 distinct CDR3 sequences, just over 14% occurring once. V dropped 1 base and J dropped 5; count of bases not matched to a gene: 4. CDR1 is DFQATT, CDR2 SNEGSKA, per germline (reference sequence). This CDR3 contains 13 residues. The chain is built from TRBV20-1 and TRBJ2-7, with TRBD1 identical over 8 bases. This material consisted of PBMCs from the stem cell graft donor, taken from the stem cell graft. The receptor's source is a human donor who donated a stem cell graft to a child with acute lymphoblastic leukemia. The CDR3 loop reads CSARAATGDEQYF. The CDR3 DNA reads as TGCAGTGCTAGAGCCGCGACAGGGGACGAGCAGTACTTC.